This TCR beta chain appears in the sequencing data of a study of ipilimumab plus nivolumab after autologous stem cell transplantation. For the study at large: Median doses per patient: four or five ipilimumab, about eight nivolumab.

Starting 14 to 28 days after autologous transplant, ipilimumab 1 mg/kg was given. The repertoire was sequenced with immunoSEQ multiplex PCR; TCRdb's copy has only in-frame clones and lacks some. The sample yields 84,000 or so clones, 75% to 85% seen once. The specimen comprised PBMCs, sampled in a trial of ipilimumab plus nivolumab as post-transplant consolidation. This receptor was identified in a male donor with diffuse large B-cell lymphoma.

The CDR3 protein is CASSPLLGTTEAFF. The CDR3 nucleotides read TGTGCCAGCTCACCTCTACTGGGGACGACTGAAGCTTTCTTT. This sequence joins TRBV18 and TRBJ1-1; maybe TRBD1 (5 bases). This CDR3 spans 14 amino acids. With 3 bases removed from V and 5 bases from J, the gap between germline ends came to 13 bases. Per germline, CDR1 KGHSH and CDR2 LQKENI.